This T cell receptor beta chain was identified in a study of blood T cell repertoires in COVID-19. The wider study: Researchers got acute and convalescent COVID-19 samples from the United States, Italy and Spain. T cells, B-cell-depleted T cells, or PBMCs supplied cDNA or gDNA.

As originally analysed: Amplification of reference gene primers provided the estimated nucleated cell counts. Libraries were prepared by immunoSEQ multiplex PCR; TCRdb keeps only in-frame clonotypes and omits some of them. That table is the source of V, J and clone size, and D and trimming were worked out from the DNA. The sample yields some 290,000 clones, over 65% seen once. With V trimmed by 5 bases and J by 3 bases, 10 bases remained unmatched. The CDR3 has 15 residues. Germline V lookup: CDR1 LGHDT, CDR2 YNNKEL (reference sequence). This clonotype originated in a man in his 60s who had recovered from COVID-19. Material: peripheral blood. This chain links TRBV3-1 (or the pseudogene TRBV3-2) with TRBJ2-7, with TRBD1 matching 7 bases. Written as DNA, the CDR3 is TGTGCCAGCAGCAAAAACCCGACAGGGCGCTACGAGCAGTACTTC. As protein: CASSKNPTGRYEQYF.